This T cell receptor beta chain was sequenced during a study of cytomegalovirus exposure and HLA in healthy donors. Per the germline V gene, CDR1 is LGHNA and CDR2 is YSLEER. The CDR3 runs to 14 residues. V trimming: 3 bases; J trimming: 6 bases; junction bases outside the gene matches: 4. The study ran its PCR with 60 Vbeta and 13 Jbeta primers. Method: immunoSEQ multiplex PCR; TCRdb's copy keeps in-frame clones and lacks some. This sample yields around 95,000 clones, of which around four fifths are seen a single time; about a tenth belongs to the top ten. This chain uses TRBV4-3 with TRBJ2-3; 9 positions agree with TRBD1. Material: PBMCs. This TCR was sampled from a man younger than 40 in good health and CMV-seropositive. Written as DNA, the CDR3 is TGCGCCAGCAGCCAGGCCGGGACAGGGGATACGCAGTATTTT. Protein sequence: CASSQAGTGDTQYF.